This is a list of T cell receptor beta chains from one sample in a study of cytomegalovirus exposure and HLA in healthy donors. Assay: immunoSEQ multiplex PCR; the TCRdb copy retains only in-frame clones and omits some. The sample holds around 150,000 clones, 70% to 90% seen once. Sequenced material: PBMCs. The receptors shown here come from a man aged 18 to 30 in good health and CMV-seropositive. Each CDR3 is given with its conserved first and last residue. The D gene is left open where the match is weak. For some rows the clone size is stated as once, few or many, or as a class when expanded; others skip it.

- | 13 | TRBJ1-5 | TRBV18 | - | TGTGCCAGCTCACAAAAAGGGGGTCAGCCCCAGCATTTT | CASSQKGGQPQHF
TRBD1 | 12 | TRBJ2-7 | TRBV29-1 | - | TGCAGCGTCGTGGGACAGGGCTACGAGCAGTACTTC | CSVVGQGYEQYF
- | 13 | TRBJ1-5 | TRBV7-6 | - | TGTGCCAGCAGCTTGTACACAGATCAGCCCCAGCATTTT | CASSLYTDQPQHF
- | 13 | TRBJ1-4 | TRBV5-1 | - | TGCGCCAGCAGCTTAGAAGACAGAGAAAAACTGTTTTTT | CASSLEDREKLFF
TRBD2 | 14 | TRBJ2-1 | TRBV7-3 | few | TGTGCCAGCAGCTTAGCGGGGGGCGCGAATGAGCAGTTCTTC | CASSLAGGANEQFF
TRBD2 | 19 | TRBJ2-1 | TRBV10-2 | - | TGCGCCAGCATGGGCCAGGGACTAGCTGGACCCTTCTCCTACAATGAGCAGTTCTTC | CASMGQGLAGPFSYNEQFF
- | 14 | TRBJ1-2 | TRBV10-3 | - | TGTGCCATCAGTGAGGGAACAGAGAACTATGGCTACACCTTC | CAISEGTENYGYTF
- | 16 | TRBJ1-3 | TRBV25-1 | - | TGTGCCAGCAGTGAACTGACAGGCATCTCTGGAAACACCATATATTTT | CASSELTGISGNTIYF
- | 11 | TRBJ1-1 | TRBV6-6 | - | TGTGCCAGCAGTGCGGAAGCGGGAGCTTTCTTT | CASSAEAGAFF
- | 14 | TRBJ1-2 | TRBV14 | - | TGTGCCAGCAGCCAAAGCCAGGGCTTAGGGGGCTACACCTTC | CASSQSQGLGGYTF
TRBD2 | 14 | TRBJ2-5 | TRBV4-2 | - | TGTGCCAGCAGCCCGACTAGCGGGGACCGGGCCCAGTACTTC | CASSPTSGDRAQYF
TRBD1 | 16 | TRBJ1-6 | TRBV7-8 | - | TGTGCCAGCAGCTTAGATGTCGCCCCAGGGGGTTCACCCCTCCACTTT | CASSLDVAPGGSPLHF
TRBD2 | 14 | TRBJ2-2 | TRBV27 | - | TGTGCCAGCAGACGGGGGGGGAACACCGGGGAGCTGTTTTTT | CASRRGGNTGELFF
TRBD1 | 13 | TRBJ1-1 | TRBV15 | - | TGTGCCACCAGCCCAGGACAGGGTACTGAAGCTTTCTTT | CATSPGQGTEAFF
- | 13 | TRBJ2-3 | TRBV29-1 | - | TGCAGCGTATCTCCTCTTGCAGCAGATACGCAGTATTTT | CSVSPLAADTQYF
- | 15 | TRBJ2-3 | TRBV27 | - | TGTGCCAGCAGTTCGCGGGGGCGAGCCACAGATACGCAGTATTTT | CASSSRGRATDTQYF
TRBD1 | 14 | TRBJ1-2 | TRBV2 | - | TGTGCCAGCAGGGGACAGGGGATCGACTATGGCTACACCTTC | CASRGQGIDYGYTF
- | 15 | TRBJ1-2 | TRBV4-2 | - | TGTGCCAGCAGCCAAGGAAAGGAGTCTGACTATGGCTACACCTTC | CASSQGKESDYGYTF
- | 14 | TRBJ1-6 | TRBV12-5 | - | TGTGCTAGTGGTTTGTCCCAGGTGAATTCACCCCTCCACTTT | CASGLSQVNSPLHF
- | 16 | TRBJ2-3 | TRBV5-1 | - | TGCGCCAGCAGCTTGGCGGTCCTAGGGGCCACAGATACGCAGTATTTT | CASSLAVLGATDTQYF
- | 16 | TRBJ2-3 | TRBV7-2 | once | TGTGCCAGCAGCTTCGGGGCGGGGCGAGGCACAGATACGCAGTATTTT | CASSFGAGRGTDTQYF
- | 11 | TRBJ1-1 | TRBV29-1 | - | TGCAGCGCAGTGCCGAACACTGAAGCTTTCTTT | CSAVPNTEAFF
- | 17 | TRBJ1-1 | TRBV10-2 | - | TGCGCCAGCAGTGAGCAGCTGGGCCTAAATTCTTACACTGAAGCTTTCTTT | CASSEQLGLNSYTEAFF
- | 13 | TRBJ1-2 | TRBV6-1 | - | TGTGCCAGCAGTGAATCCGGGACATGGGGCTACACCTTC | CASSESGTWGYTF
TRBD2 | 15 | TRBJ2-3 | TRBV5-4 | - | TGTGCCAGCAGGGGAGCGGGGGACAGCACAGATACGCAGTATTTT | CASRGAGDSTDTQYF
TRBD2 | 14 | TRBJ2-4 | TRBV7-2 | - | TGTGCCAGCAGCTTTAGCGGGGCCAAAAACATTCAGTACTTC | CASSFSGAKNIQYF
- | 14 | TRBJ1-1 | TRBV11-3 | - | TGTGCCAGCAGCTTTCAGGGTGGAATGGCTGAAGCTTTCTTT | CASSFQGGMAEAFF
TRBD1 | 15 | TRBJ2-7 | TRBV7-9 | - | TGTGCCAGCAGCTCAACCTTGACAGGGCGCAACGAGCAGTACTTC | CASSSTLTGRNEQYF
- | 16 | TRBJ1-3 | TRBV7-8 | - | TGTGCCAGCAGCTTAGGGACAGCGAGCTCTGGAAACACCATATATTTT | CASSLGTASSGNTIYF
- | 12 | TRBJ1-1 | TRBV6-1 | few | TGTGCCAGCAGTGAAAGGGGCCCGGGAGCTTTCTTT | CASSERGPGAFF
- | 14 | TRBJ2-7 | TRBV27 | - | TGTGCCAGGTCAGAGGGGGTATTAAACTACGAGCAGTACTTC | CARSEGVLNYEQYF
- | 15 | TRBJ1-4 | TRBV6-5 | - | TGTGCCAGCAGTTACCTGACAGGAGAAGGGGAAAAACTGTTTTTT | CASSYLTGEGEKLFF
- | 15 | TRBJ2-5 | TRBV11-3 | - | TGTGCCAGCAGCTCCTCAGAGGGCTTGCGGGAGACCCAGTACTTC | CASSSSEGLRETQYF
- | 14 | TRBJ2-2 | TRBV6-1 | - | TGTGCCAGCAGTGAAGAGCGGAACACCGGGGAGCTGTTTTTT | CASSEERNTGELFF
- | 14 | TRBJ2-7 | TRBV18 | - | TGTGCCAGCTCACCAACAGGGAGCTCCTACGAGCAGTACTTC | CASSPTGSSYEQYF